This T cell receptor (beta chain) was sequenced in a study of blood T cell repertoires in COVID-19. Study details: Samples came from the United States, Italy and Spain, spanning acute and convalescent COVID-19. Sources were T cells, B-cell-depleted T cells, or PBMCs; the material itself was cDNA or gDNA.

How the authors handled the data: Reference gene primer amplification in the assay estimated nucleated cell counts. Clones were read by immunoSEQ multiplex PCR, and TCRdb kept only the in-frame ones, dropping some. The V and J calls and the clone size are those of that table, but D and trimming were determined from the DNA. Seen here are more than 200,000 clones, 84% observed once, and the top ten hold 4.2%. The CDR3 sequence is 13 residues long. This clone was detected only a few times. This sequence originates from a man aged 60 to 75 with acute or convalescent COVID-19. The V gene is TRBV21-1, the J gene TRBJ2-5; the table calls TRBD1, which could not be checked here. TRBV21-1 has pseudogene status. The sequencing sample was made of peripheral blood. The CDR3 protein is CVPNRGDQETQYF. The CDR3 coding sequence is TGTGTCCCGAACAGGGGAGACCAAGAGACCCAGTACTTC.